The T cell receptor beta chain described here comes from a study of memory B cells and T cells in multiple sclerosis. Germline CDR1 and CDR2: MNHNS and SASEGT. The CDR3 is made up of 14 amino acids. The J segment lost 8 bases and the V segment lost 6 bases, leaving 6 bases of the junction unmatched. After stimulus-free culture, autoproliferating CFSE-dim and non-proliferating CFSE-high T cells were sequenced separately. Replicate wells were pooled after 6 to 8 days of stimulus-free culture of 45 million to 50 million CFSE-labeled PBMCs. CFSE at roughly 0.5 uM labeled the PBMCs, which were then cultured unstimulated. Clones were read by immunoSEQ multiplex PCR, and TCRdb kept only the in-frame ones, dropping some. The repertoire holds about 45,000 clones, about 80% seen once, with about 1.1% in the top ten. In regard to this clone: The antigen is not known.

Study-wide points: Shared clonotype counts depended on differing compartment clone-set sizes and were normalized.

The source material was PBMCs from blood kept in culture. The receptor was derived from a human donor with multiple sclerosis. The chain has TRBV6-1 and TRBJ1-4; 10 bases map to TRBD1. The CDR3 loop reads CASSWDRGGEKLFF. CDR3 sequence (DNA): TGTGCCAGCAGCTGGGACAGGGGAGGAGAAAAACTGTTTTTT.